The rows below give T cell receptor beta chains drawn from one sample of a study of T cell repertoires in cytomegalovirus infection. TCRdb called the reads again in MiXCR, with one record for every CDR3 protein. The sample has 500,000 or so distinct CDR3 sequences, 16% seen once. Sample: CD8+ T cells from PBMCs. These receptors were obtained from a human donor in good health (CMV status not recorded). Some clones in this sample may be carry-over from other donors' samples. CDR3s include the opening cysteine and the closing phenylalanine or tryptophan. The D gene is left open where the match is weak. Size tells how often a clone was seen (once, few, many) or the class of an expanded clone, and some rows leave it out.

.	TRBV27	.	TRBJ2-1	TGTGCCAGCAGTTTAGGGCCGAGGGATGAGCAGTTCTTC	CASSLGPRDEQFF
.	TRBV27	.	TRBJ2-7	TGTGCCAGCAGTCCTGGGACTTCTAGCTCCTACGAGCAGTACTTC	CASSPGTSSSYEQYF
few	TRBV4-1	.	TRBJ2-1	TGCGCCAGCAGCCAAGGCCCAACGAAACGGCCCAATGAGCAGTTCTTC	CASSQGPTKRPNEQFF
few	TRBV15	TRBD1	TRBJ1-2	TGTGCCACCAGCACCGAGACAGGGGTCTATGGCTACACCTTC	CATSTETGVYGYTF
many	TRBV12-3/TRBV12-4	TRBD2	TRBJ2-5	TGTGCCAGCAGGGGACTAGCGTCCCAAGAGACCCAGTACTTC	CASRGLASQETQYF
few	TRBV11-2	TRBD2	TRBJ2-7	TGTGCCAGCAGCTTAGAGGGACTAGCGGGAGTCGAGCAGTACTTC	CASSLEGLAGVEQYF
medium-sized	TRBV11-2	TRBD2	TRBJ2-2	TGTGCCAGCAGCTTGGGACTAGCGGCCACGAACACCGGGGAGCTGTTTTTT	CASSLGLAATNTGELFF
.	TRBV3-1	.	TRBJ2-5	TGTGCCAGCAGTCAAATGACGAGGTTACAAGAGACCCAGTACTTC	CASSQMTRLQETQYF
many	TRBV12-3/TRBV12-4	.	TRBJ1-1	TGTGCCAGCAAGCTTCAAGCCACTGAAGCTTTCTTT	CASKLQATEAFF
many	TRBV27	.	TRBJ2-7	TGTGCCAGCAGTTTTTCCCCCAGTAACGAGCAGTACTTC	CASSFSPSNEQYF
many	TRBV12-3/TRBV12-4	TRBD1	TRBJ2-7	TGTGCCAGCAGCCCGACAGGGGCCGACGAGCAGTACTTC	CASSPTGADEQYF
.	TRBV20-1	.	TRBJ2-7	TGCAGTGCTAGAGATTTGCGGGAAACCCACGAGCAGTACTTC	CSARDLRETHEQYF
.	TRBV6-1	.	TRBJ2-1	TGTGCCAGCAGTGATAGTCGGGATGAGCAGTTCTTC	CASSDSRDEQFF
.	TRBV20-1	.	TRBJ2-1	TGCAGTGCTAGGGGGAAGTGGGGGGACTCCTACAATGAGCAGTTCTTC	CSARGKWGDSYNEQFF
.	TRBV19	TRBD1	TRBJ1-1	TGTGCCAGTAGGGGACAGGGGGCCTTTGGGACTGAAGCTTTCTTT	CASRGQGAFGTEAFF
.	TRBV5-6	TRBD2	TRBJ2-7	TGTGCCAGCACCCTTACCGGGGAGGGGTTCCACGAGCAGTACTTC	CASTLTGEGFHEQYF
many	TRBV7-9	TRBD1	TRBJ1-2	TGTGCCAGCAGCATCCCGGACAGGCCCTATGGCTACACCTTC	CASSIPDRPYGYTF
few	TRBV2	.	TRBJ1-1	TGTGCCAGCAGTGAAGCGCTGGTAGGCATGAACACTGAAGCTTTCTTT	CASSEALVGMNTEAFF
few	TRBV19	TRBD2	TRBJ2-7	TGTGCCAGTAGGTGGACTAGCGGGGGTAGCTACGAGCAGTACTTC	CASRWTSGGSYEQYF
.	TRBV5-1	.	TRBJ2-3	TGCGCCAGCAGCGGACGCGACAGGACCCGCACAGATACGCAGTATTTT	CASSGRDRTRTDTQYF
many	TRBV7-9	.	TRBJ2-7	TGTGCCACCACCCCCGGGACAAAAAACGGTGACACCTACGAGCAGTACTTC	CATTPGTKNGDTYEQYF
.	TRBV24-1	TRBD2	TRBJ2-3	TGTGCCACCAGTGAGACCGGCGGACTAGCGGGAGTTAAAGATACGCAGTATTTT	CATSETGGLAGVKDTQYF
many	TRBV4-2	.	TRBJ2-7	TGTGCCAGCAGCCAAGAAAAGGATACGGTGTACTCCTACGAGCAGTACTTC	CASSQEKDTVYSYEQYF
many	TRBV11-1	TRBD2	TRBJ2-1	TGTGCCAGCAGCCACGTAGCGGGAGGGTACAATGAGCAGTTCTTC	CASSHVAGGYNEQFF
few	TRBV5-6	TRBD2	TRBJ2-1	TGTGCCAGCAGCTTGGCGGCTAGCGGGGAATTGAGCAATGAGCAGTTCTTC	CASSLAASGELSNEQFF
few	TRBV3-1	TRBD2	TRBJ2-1	TGTGCCAGCAGGCCGGGACTAGCGGGGGGAAATGAGCAGTTCTTC	CASRPGLAGGNEQFF
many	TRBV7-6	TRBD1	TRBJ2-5	TGTGCCAGCAGCCTAACAGGGGCCCAAGAGACCCAGTACTTC	CASSLTGAQETQYF
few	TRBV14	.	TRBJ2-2	TGTGCCAGCAGCTCTAGAGTACGGAACCTCTCCTCCTTTGCCGGGGAGCTGTTTTTT	CASSSRVRNLSSFAGELFF
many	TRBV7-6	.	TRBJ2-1	TGTGCCAGCAGCCCCGACAGACAAGAGCAGTTCTTC	CASSPDRQEQFF
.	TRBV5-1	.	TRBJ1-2	TGCGCCAGCAGCTTGGTGCCCGGGACACCAAACTACTGGACCTTC	CASSLVPGTPNYWTF
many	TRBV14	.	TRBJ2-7	TGTGCCAGCAGCCAACTTAGCGAGGAAGACTACGAGCAGTACTTC	CASSQLSEEDYEQYF
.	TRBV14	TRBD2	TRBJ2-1	TGTGCCAGCAGCCAAGAACTAGCGGGAGGCTCCTACAATGAGCAGTTCTTC	CASSQELAGGSYNEQFF
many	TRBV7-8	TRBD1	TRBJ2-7	TGTGCCAGCAGCTTAGTTTCAGGGGGCAGCGAGCAGTACTTC	CASSLVSGGSEQYF
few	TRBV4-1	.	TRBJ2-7	TGCGCCAGCAGCCACCCTGGGGAGCAGGACCAACCCTACGAGCAGTACTTC	CASSHPGEQDQPYEQYF
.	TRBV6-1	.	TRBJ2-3	TGTGCCAGCAGTGAAGATTTTTGGAGCAGTTCTACAGATACGCAGTATTTT	CASSEDFWSSSTDTQYF
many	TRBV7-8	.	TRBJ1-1	TGTGCCAGCAGCTTAGCCAGGGGCGTGGACACTGAAGCTTTCTTT	CASSLARGVDTEAFF
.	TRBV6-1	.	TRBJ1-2	TGTGCCATCAGGTCGGGGGACTATGGCTCCACCTTC	CAIRSGDYGSTF
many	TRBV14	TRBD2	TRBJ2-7	TGTGCCAGCAGCCAAGGGGGAGGGGACCCCTACGAGCAGTACTTC	CASSQGGGDPYEQYF
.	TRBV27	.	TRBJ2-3	TGTGCCAGCAGTTTATCGTCGGTAGCAGGCACAGATACGCAGTATTTT	CASSLSSVAGTDTQYF
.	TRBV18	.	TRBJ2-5	TGTGCCAGCTCACCACGCCTAGAGGGAAGGGAAGAGACCCAGTACTTC	CASSPRLEGREETQYF
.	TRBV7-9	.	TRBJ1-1	TGTGCCAGCAGCCCCGTTACGGGGAACACTGAAGCTTTCTTT	CASSPVTGNTEAFF
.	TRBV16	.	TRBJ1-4	TGTGCCAGCAGCCAATCCAGACGGGGTAATGAAAAACTGTTTTTT	CASSQSRRGNEKLFF
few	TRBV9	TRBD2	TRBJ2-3	TGTGCCAGCAGCTCCGGGACTAGCGGGCGATCGCCGCAGTATTTT	CASSSGTSGRSPQYF
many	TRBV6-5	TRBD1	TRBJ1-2	TGTGCCAGCAGTTACACGGACAGGGGTGACGGTGGCTACACCTTC	CASSYTDRGDGGYTF
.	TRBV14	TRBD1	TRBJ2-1	TGTGCCAGCAGCCCAGTCCCGGGACAGGGAGGCAATGAGCAGTTCTTC	CASSPVPGQGGNEQFF
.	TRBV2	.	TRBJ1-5	TGTGCCAGCAGTGTTCCTCTGGGTGGCAATCAGCCCCAGCATTTT	CASSVPLGGNQPQHF
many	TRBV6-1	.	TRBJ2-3	TGTGCCAGCAGTGAGGAGGGCTGGGCCACAGATACGCAGTATTTT	CASSEEGWATDTQYF
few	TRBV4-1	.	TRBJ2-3	TGCGCCAGCAGCACACCACGAGGGACAGATACGCAGTATTTT	CASSTPRGTDTQYF
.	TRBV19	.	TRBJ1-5	TGTGCCAGTAGTATAGAGGAAGATTATCAGCCCCAGCATTTT	CASSIEEDYQPQHF
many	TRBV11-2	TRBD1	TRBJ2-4	TGTGCCAGCAGCTTGGGACAGGGGAAAGCCAAAAACATTCAGTACTTC	CASSLGQGKAKNIQYF
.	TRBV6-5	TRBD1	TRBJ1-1	TGTGCCAGCAGTTTGCGCAGGGGGCGCGTGTTAACTGAAGCTTTCTTT	CASSLRRGRVLTEAFF
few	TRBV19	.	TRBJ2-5	TGTGCCAGTAGCGCGACTATAGACCCACTAGAGACCCAGTACTTC	CASSATIDPLETQYF
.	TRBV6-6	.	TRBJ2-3	TGTGCCAGCACCGCGGACGGTCCGGGTGATACGCAGTATTTT	CASTADGPGDTQYF
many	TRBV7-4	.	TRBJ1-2	TGTGCCAGCAGCTCACGAGGAGGGACACCCGGGACCTACACCTTC	CASSSRGGTPGTYTF
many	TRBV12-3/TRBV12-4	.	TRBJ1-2	TGTGCCAGCAGTTGGACAGAAAACTATGGCTACACCTTC	CASSWTENYGYTF
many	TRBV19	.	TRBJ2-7	TGTGCCAGCAGCCCCGCCGGGGGCTACGAGCAGTACTTC	CASSPAGGYEQYF
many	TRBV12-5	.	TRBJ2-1	TGTGCTAGTGGTTCACAGGGAGATGGCAATGAGCAGTTCTTC	CASGSQGDGNEQFF
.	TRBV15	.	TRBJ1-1	TGTGCCACCAGTCCCATGGGGGGGAACACTGAAGCTTTCTTT	CATSPMGGNTEAFF
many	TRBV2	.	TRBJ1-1	TGTGCCAGCAGTGAAGCGCCTCGTACAGGGTTGTCTGAAGCTTTCTTT	CASSEAPRTGLSEAFF
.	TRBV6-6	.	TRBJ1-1	TGTGCCAGCAGTTATTCGGACAGTGAAGCTTTCTTT	CASSYSDSEAFF